The entry below describes one T cell receptor beta chain. The sample belongs to a study of blood T cell repertoires in COVID-19. Produced via immunoSEQ multiplex PCR; TCRdb's table is partial and in-frame only. The sample includes over 250,000 clones, about 88% of them seen just once. Symptom resolution, clearance, or two negative PCRs marked donors in Cohort 3 as recovered. Sequencing was performed on PBMCs or T cells enriched from blood (not recorded which). This TCR came from a woman aged 45-65 years who had recovered from COVID-19.

This CDR3 reads CASSAPGQPQHF. The DNA for the CDR3 is TGTGCCAGCAGCGCCCCGGGTCAGCCCCAGCATTTT. The chain carries TRBV7-2 and TRBJ1-5, with D unclear. V gave up 5 bases and J gave up 6 bases, with 8 bases separating them. Germline V CDR1 and CDR2: SGHTA, FQGNSA. The CDR3 runs to 12 residues.